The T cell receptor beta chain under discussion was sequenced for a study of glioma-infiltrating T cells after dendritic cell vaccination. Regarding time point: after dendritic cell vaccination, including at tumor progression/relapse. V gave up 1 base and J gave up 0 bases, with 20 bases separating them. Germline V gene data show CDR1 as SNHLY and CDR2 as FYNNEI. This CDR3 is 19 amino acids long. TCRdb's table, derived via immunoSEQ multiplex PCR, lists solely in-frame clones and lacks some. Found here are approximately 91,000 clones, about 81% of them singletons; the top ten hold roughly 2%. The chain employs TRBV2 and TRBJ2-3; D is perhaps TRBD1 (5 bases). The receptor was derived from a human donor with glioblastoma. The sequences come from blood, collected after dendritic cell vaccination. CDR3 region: CASSEEMGQGRISTDTQYF. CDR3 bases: TGTGCCAGCAGTGAAGAAATGGGGCAGGGCCGGATTAGCACAGATACGCAGTATTTT.